The clone carrying this TCR beta chain was counted between two and nine times. Its antigen remains unidentified. The entry originates in a study of response to subunit inactivated influenza vaccine. Using its own MiXCR run on the RT-PCR reads, TCRdb lists one record per CDR3 protein. The sample includes 500,000 to 600,000 distinct CDR3 sequences, approximately 7.1% of them seen just once. Overall study findings and caveats: Authors proposed each seasonal influenza vaccination draws in few new T cells.

V lost 0 bases and J lost 7; bases outside the gene matches: 13. CDR3 length: 17 residues. Germline CDR1 reads DFQATT; CDR2 reads SNEGSKA (reference sequence). The sequence was obtained from a man between 45 and 75 years old who received an inactivated influenza vaccine. The material sequenced was PBMCs from blood, taken roughly 24 months after vaccination. V and J are TRBV20-1 and TRBJ2-1, with 9 bases fitting TRBD2. CDR3 region: CSARDSRGAGGLNEQFF. Written as DNA, the CDR3 is TGCAGTGCTAGAGATAGTCGGGGAGCGGGGGGCTTAAATGAGCAGTTCTTC.